This passage covers 9 T cell receptor beta chains from one sample sequenced in a study of blood T cell repertoires in COVID-19. The repertoire was sequenced with immunoSEQ multiplex PCR; TCRdb's copy has only in-frame clones and lacks some. The table records around 140,000 clones, approximately 82% of them present only once. Sequencing used peripheral blood. All receptors come from a man in his 60s with active or convalescent COVID-19.

This rearrangement joins TRBV7-6 to TRBJ1-1; D is perhaps TRBD1 (5 bases). The CDR3 sequence is 15 residues long. V lost 6 bases to trimming and J lost 5 bases, with 19 bases between them. The germline V gene encodes CDR1 SGHVS and CDR2 FNYEAQ. As DNA, the CDR3 is TGTGCCAGCAGTTCCCCGGGAGGGGTGGGTACTGAAGCTTTCTTT. Amino acid sequence: CASSSPGGVGTEAFF.

The rearrangement joins TRBV14 to TRBJ2-7; 16 bases line up with TRBD2. The junction had 8 bases not matched to a gene; V was cut back by 4 bases and J by 2 bases. Per germline, CDR1 SGHDN and CDR2 FVKESK. CDR3 size: 18 residues. CDR3 bases: TGTGCCAGCAGCCTTCCGGGACTAGCGGGAGGGGACACCTACGAGCAGTACGTC. Translating gives CASSLPGLAGGDTYEQYV.

The chain joins TRBV27 to TRBJ2-4; 7 positions match TRBD1. The ends lost 5 bases at V and 2 bases at J; junction bases unmatched: 3. Germline-derived CDR1 and CDR2 are MNHEY and SMNVEV (reference sequence). CDR3 length: 14 amino acids. The chain's CDR3 is CASSPRGSKNIQYF. The DNA of the CDR3 is TGTGCCAGCAGTCCCAGGGGGTCCAAAAACATTCAGTACTTC.

The rearrangement joins TRBV18 to TRBJ1-2, with 10 positions matching TRBD1. CDR3 size: 16 residues. CDR1 is KGHSH and CDR2 is LQKENI in the germline V gene. V lost 4 bases to trimming and J lost 2 bases; unmatched junction nucleotides: 7. The CDR3 coding sequence is TGTGCCAGCTCACAAATACCGGGACAGGGGAACTATGGCTACACCTTC. It encodes CASSQIPGQGNYGYTF. Drawing the rest from reference TRBV18 and TRBJ1-2, the complete variable domain is NAGVMQNPRHLVRRRGQEARLRCSPMKGHSHVYWYRQLPEEGLKFMVYLQKENIIDESGMPKERFSAEFPKEGPSILRIQQVVRGDSAAYFCASSQIPGQGNYGYTFGSGTRLTVV.

V usage is TRBV5-1 and J usage is TRBJ2-2, with 14 bases identical to TRBD2. The germline gives CDR1 SGHRS, CDR2 YFSETQ. This CDR3 is 18 amino acids long. V gave up 4 bases and J gave up 5 bases; unmatched junction bases: 10. The CDR3 DNA is TGCGCCAGCAGCCTGACTAGCGGGAGGGCCGTAGGGACCGGGGAGCTGTTTTTT. Residues: CASSLTSGRAVGTGELFF. Supplemented by reference TRBV5-1 and TRBJ2-2, the full variable domain reads KAGVTQTPRYLIKTRGQQVTLSCSPISGHRSVSWYQQTPGQGLQFLFEYFSETQRNKGNFPGRFSGRQFSNSRSEMNVSTLELGDSALYLCASSLTSGRAVGTGELFFGEGSRLTVL.

The chain is built from TRBV12-3 or TRBV12-4 and TRBJ1-6; D possibly corresponds to TRBD1 (5 bases). V lost 6 bases and J lost 6, with 9 bases in between. The CDR3 covers 13 residues. The CDR3 reads CASRPTVNSPLHF. CDR3 in DNA: TGTGCCAGCAGGCCGACAGTTAATTCACCCCTCCACTTT.

CDR3 sequence (DNA): TGTGCCAGCAGCTCAGACGAGGGAGGAGATGGCTACACCTTC. It yields the protein CASSSDEGGDGYTF. The chain recombines TRBV11-3 with TRBJ1-2; D not certain. CDR3 length: 14 residues. Trimming left V 4 bases short and J 6 bases short, with 15 bases between. Germline V gene lookup returns CDR1 SGHNT and CDR2 YENEEA.

The rearrangement joins TRBV10-3 to TRBJ2-5, with 9 bases fitting TRBD2. This CDR3 has 15 residues. V lost 5 bases to trimming and J lost 4 bases; unmatched junction nucleotides: 8. Germline CDR1 ENHRY, CDR2 SYGVKD. The CDR3 loop is CAISRKIAGVETQYF. CDR3 bases: TGTGCCATCAGTAGAAAAATAGCGGGAGTAGAGACCCAGTACTTC.

The J gene is TRBJ1-4, the V gene TRBV4-3, with 8 positions matching TRBD1. The CDR3 is made up of 14 amino acids. V lost 5 bases and J lost 8; bases outside the gene matches: 7. CDR1 is LGHNA and CDR2 is YSLEER in the germline V gene. CDR3 sequence reads: CASSSGGHGEKLFF. The CDR3 DNA is TGCGCCAGCAGCTCAGGGGGCCACGGGGAAAAACTGTTTTTT.